The present T cell receptor beta chain was sequenced within a study of T cell repertoires in cytomegalovirus infection. As for the study in general: Public signatures in TCR beta pointed to CMV infection and matching HLA type. Findings of the study overall: CMV-specific TCR beta clonotypes restricted by HLA-C dominated the ex vivo response.

TCRdb ran MiXCR on the reads and lists one entry per CDR3 protein. The repertoire consists of some 200,000 distinct CDR3 sequences, with roughly 19% occurring once and the leading ten covering around 3.2%. Turning to this clonotype: Its matching antigen is unknown. The CDR3 ends on some other residue instead of the conserved phenylalanine or tryptophan, so this is likely a read error.

The CDR3 extends over 16 amino acids. Germline lookup yields CDR1 SGHAT and CDR2 FQNNGV. The sequenced sample was PBMCs. This chain joins TRBV11-2 and TRBJ2-5; TRBD1 might be the D (6 bases). The sequence came from a human donor in good health (CMV status not recorded). Some clones in this sample may be carry-over from other donors' samples. CDR3 sequence reads: CASSSDTYRDGETQYL. The CDR3 DNA is TGTGCAAGCAGCTCCGATACCTACAGGGACGGAGAGACCCAGTACTTA.